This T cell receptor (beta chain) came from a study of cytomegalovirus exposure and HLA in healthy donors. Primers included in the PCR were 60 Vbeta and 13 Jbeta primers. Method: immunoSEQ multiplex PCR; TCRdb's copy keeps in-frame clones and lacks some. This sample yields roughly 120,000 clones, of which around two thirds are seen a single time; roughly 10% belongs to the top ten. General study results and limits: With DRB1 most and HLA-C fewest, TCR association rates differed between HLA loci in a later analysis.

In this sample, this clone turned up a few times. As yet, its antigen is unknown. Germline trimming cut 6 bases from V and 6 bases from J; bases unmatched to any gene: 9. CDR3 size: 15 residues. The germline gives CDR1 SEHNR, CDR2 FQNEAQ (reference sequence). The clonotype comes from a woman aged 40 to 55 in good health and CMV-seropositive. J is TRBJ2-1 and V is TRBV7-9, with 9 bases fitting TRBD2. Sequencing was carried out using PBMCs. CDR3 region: CASSPPGTSTNEQFF. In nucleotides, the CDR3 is TGTGCCAGCAGTCCTCCCGGGACTAGCACCAATGAGCAGTTCTTC.